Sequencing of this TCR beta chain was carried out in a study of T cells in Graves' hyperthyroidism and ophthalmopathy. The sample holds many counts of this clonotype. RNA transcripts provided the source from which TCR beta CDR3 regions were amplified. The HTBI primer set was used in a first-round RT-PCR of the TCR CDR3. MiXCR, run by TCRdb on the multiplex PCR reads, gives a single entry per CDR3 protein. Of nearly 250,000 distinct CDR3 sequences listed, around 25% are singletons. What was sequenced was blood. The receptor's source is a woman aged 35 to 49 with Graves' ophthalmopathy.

The CDR3 loop is CASSHTGRSAEAFF. For the CDR3, the DNA is TGTGCCAGCAGCCATACAGGGCGTAGTGCTGAAGCTTTCTTT. This chain joins TRBV12-3 or TRBV12-4 and TRBJ1-1; tentative D call: TRBD1 (6 bases). The CDR3 has 14 residues. Trimming stripped 6 bases from V and 6 bases from J, with 17 bases between.